This T cell receptor (beta chain) was sequenced for a study of T-cell memory formation after mild COVID-19. Overall study findings and caveats: Clones shrinking from day 15 to 85 showed even CD4/CD8 mixes; later expanders tilted CD4+. Certain responding clones were present in pre-infection memory, suggesting participation of cross-reactive memory.

Germline V gene lookup returns CDR1 SGHTA and CDR2 FQGTGA. The V and J ends lost 2 bases and 7 bases respectively, with 9 bases between them. This CDR3 contains 13 residues. Details on this clonotype: Its antigen is currently unknown.

Constant-segment-primed 5'RACE gave TCR alpha and TCR beta cDNA libraries with sample barcodes and UMIs. TCRdb called the 5' RACE reads again in MiXCR, with one record for every CDR3 protein. The profile covers about 280,000 distinct CDR3 sequences, with 8.2% appearing a single time and about 20% taken by the ten largest. The chain has TRBV7-3 and TRBJ2-1, with TRBD1 as a possible D gene (6 bases). The sequenced sample consisted of PBMCs or a T cell subset sorted from them (not recorded which). The TCR comes from a man aged 18 to 30 who had mild COVID-19 (a few samples of this study predate the infection). Cell type and time point are not known. CDR3 DNA sequence: TGTGCCAGCAGCTTAGGGACAAAAAATGAGCAGTTCTTC. Its protein product is CASSLGTKNEQFF.